The present entry profiles one T cell receptor (beta chain) with its context. Its antigen is as yet unknown. This record belongs to a study of CD8 T cells in ankylosing spondylitis. Study-wide results and caveats: CD8+ cells made up the disease-linked clones, which were relatively rare in peripheral blood. Reports of some motif variants in reactive arthritis synovial fluid and blood predate this one.

CDR3 length: 14 amino acids. CDR1 and CDR2 (germline): MRHNA, SNTAGT. V was pared by 2 bases and J by 4 bases, with 0 bases of the junction left unmatched. TCRdb itself ran the 5' RACE reads through MiXCR, one entry per CDR3 protein. The data hold under 250,000 distinct CDR3 sequences, with 10% observed a single time. Sequenced input: blood, either unsorted or a sorted T cell fraction (not recorded which). The receptor was isolated from a male donor with ankylosing spondylitis or in good health (not recorded which). V usage is TRBV6-4 and J usage is TRBJ2-3; 10 positions agree with TRBD1. This CDR3 reads CASSDGQGADTQYF. CDR3 sequence (DNA): TGTGCCAGCAGTGACGGACAGGGGGCAGATACGCAGTATTTT.